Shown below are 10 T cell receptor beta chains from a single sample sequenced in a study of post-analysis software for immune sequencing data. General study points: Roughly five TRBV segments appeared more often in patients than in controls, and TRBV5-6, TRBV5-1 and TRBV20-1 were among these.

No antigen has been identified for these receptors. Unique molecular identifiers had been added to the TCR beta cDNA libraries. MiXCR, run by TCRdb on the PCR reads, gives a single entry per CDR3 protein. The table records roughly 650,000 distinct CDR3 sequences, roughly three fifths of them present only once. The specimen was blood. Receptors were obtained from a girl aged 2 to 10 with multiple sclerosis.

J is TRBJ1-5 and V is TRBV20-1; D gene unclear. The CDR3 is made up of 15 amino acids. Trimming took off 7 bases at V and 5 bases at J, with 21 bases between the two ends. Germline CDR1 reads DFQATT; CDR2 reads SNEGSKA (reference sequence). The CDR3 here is CSVRSRWAADQPQHF. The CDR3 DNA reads TGCAGTGTTAGGTCGAGGTGGGCCGCGGATCAGCCCCAGCATTTT.

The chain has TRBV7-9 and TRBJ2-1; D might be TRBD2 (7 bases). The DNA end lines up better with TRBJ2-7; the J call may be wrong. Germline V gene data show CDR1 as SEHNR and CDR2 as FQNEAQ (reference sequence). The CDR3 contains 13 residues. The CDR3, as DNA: TGTGCCAGCAGCTGGGGGGGCTACAATGAGCAGTACTTC. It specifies CASSWGGYNEQYF.

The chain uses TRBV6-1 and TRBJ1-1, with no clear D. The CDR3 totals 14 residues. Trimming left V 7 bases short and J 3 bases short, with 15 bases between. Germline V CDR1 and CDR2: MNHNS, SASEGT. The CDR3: CASITTGVHTEAFF. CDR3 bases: TGTGCCAGCATTACCACCGGAGTTCACACTGAAGCTTTCTTT.

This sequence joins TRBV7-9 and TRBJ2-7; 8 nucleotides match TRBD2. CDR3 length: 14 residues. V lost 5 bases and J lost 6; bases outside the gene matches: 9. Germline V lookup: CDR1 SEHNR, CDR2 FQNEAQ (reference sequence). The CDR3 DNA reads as TGTGCCAGCAGCGTTAGCGGGACTCTTAGCGAGCAGTACTTC. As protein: CASSVSGTLSEQYF.

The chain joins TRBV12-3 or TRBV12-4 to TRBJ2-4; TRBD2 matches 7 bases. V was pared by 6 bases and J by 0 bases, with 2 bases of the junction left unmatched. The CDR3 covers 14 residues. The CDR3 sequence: CASRPSGAKNIQYF. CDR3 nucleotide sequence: TGTGCCAGCAGACCTAGCGGAGCCAAAAACATTCAGTACTTC.

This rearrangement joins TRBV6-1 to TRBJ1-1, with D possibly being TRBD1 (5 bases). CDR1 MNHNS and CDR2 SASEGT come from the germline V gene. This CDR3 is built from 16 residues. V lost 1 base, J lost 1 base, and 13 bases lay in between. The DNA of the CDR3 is TGTGCCAGCAGTGAAGGGTGGAAGCAGGGGAACACTGAAGCTTTCTTT. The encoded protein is CASSEGWKQGNTEAFF.

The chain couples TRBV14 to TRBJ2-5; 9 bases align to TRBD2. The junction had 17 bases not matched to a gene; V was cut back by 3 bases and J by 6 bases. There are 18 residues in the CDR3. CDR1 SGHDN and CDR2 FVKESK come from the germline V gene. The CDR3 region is CASSHHRGSGRIKQTQYF. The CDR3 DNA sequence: TGTGCCAGCAGCCATCACCGGGGAAGCGGGAGGATTAAACAGACCCAGTACTTC.

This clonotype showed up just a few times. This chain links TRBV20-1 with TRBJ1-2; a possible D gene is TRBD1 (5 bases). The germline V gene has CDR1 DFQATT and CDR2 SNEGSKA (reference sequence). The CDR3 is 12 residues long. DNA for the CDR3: TGCAGCGCTTTGCCCAAGGGGTACGGCTACACCTTC. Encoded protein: CSALPKGYGYTF.

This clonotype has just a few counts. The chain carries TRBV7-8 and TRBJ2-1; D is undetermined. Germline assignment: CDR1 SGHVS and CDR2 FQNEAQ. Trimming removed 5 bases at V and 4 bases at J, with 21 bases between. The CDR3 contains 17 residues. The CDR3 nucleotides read TGTGCCAGCAGCCCCAAGGGCAGGCCGGTATGGTACAATGAGCAGTTCTTC. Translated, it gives CASSPKGRPVWYNEQFF.

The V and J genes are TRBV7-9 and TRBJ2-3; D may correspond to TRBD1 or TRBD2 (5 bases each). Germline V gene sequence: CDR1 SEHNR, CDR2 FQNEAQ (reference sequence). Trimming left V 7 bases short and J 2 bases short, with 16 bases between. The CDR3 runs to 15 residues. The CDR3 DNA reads TGTGCCAGCACTTACCCGGGACGGACCACAGATACGCAGTATTTT. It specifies CASTYPGRTTDTQYF.